This note documents a single TCR beta chain sequence. The antigen is not known. CDR3 length: 15 residues. From germline, CDR1 is MRHNA and CDR2 SNTAGT. With 9 bases removed from V and 7 bases from J, the gap between germline ends came to 22 bases. This sample was taken from a study of cytomegalovirus exposure and HLA in healthy donors. Study-level points and caveats: Cytomegalovirus-associated TCR beta chains were listed, numbering 150 to 200. In a later analysis, productive TCRs from donors in an Asian-associated ancestry cluster reportedly carried fewer N-insertions than the cohort mean. In a later analysis, CMV-associated beta chains were mostly HLA-associated, it appeared.

With 60 Vbeta and 13 Jbeta primers, the PCR was carried out. Sequencing used immunoSEQ multiplex PCR; TCRdb keeps in-frame clones, though not all of them. There are 90,000 to 95,000 clones in the sample; 70% to 80% occur only once, and around 0.53% lies in the top ten. Sequenced material: PBMCs. This TCR derives from a man aged 25 to 45 in good health and CMV-seronegative. The chain couples TRBV6-4 to TRBJ2-1; a weak D match, TRBD1 (6 bases). CDR3 amino acids: CASKPGSGAVNEQFF. The CDR3 region has the DNA TGTGCCAGTAAACCGGGTTCAGGGGCCGTAAATGAGCAGTTCTTC.